This TCR beta chain was identified in a study of blood T cell repertoires in COVID-19. About the research overall: The United States, Italy and Spain were the sources of the acute and convalescent COVID-19 samples.

Study processing details: How many nucleated cells were present was estimated from reference gene primer amplification. The assay was immunoSEQ multiplex PCR, and TCRdb's table has in-frame clones only and misses some. V, J and clone size are taken as reported in that table, and D and trimming were inferred from the DNA itself. The table shows over 200,000 clones, with just over 85% occurring only once. This clone appeared a single time. The CDR3 totals 14 residues. Trimming cost V 5 bases and J 7 bases, with 15 bases left between them. CDR1 is SEHNR and CDR2 is FQNEAQ in the germline V gene (reference sequence). The study recruited people aged roughly 18 to 95 years across under 25 US areas. All recovered Cohort 3 donors got two negative PCRs, got clearance, or saw symptom resolution.

This sequence joins TRBV7-9 and TRBJ1-5; D may be TRBD1 (6 bases). The source of this sequence is a man aged 18 to 35 who had recovered from COVID-19. The sample taken for sequencing was PBMCs or T cells enriched from blood (not recorded which). The CDR3 DNA is TGTGCCAGCAGCCGGGGGGGCTCAGGGCAGCCCCAGCATTTT. Its protein product is CASSRGGSGQPQHF.